Listed below are T cell receptor beta chains from one sample, sequenced in a study of early T cells in non-severe SARS-CoV-2 infection. TCRdb used MiXCR to reprocess the 5' RACE reads, holding one entry per CDR3 protein. The table includes roughly 68,000 distinct CDR3 sequences, roughly 5% detected once. The sample was whole blood. These receptors all stem from an adult who was a healthcare worker with PCR-confirmed SARS-CoV-2 infection or an uninfected control (not recorded which). Both conserved end residues are part of each CDR3. Fields, in order: J gene, D gene, V gene, clone size, CDR3 protein, CDR3 DNA. A D gene is named only where the DNA matches it firmly. Not every row has a clone size; where given, it reads once, few, many or a size class.

>TRBJ1-3|NA|TRBV7-2|many
CASSLYQVSSGNTIYF
TGTGCCAGCAGCTTGTATCAGGTGTCCTCTGGAAACACCATATATTTT
>TRBJ1-4|NA|TRBV28|many
CASSSSGQSNNEKLFF
TGTGCCAGCAGTTCTTCAGGACAGTCCAATAATGAAAAACTGTTTTTT
>TRBJ2-7|TRBD1|TRBV11-2|few
CASSLVPGQGLAEQYF
TGTGCCAGCAGCTTAGTGCCGGGACAGGGGCTGGCCGAGCAGTACTTC
>TRBJ2-7|NA|TRBV19|many
CASSIIGSYEQYF
TGTGCCAGTAGTATTATCGGGAGCTACGAGCAGTACTTC
>TRBJ2-7|NA|TRBV5-1|many
CASSLGAGAYEQYF
TGCGCCAGCAGCTTGGGCGCAGGGGCCTACGAGCAGTACTTC
>TRBJ1-1|NA|TRBV29-1|NA
CSARHLNTEAFF
TGCAGCGCCAGACACCTTAACACTGAAGCTTTCTTT
>TRBJ1-6|TRBD1|TRBV7-3|many
CASSRAGTENSPLHF
TGTGCCAGCAGCCGAGCCGGGACAGAGAATTCACCCCTCCACTTT
>TRBJ2-1|TRBD2|TRBV29-1|many
CSVKSVAGIEQFF
TGCAGCGTCAAGTCAGTAGCGGGTATTGAGCAGTTCTTC
>TRBJ2-7|NA|TRBV12-3/TRBV12-4|many
CASSYQRTGYEQYF
TGTGCCAGCAGTTACCAGAGGACTGGCTACGAGCAGTACTTC
>TRBJ2-1|TRBD2|TRBV3-1|NA
CASSQDRLAGSSYNEQFF
TGTGCCAGCAGCCAAGACCGACTAGCGGGAAGCTCCTACAATGAGCAGTTCTTC
>TRBJ2-1|NA|TRBV20-1|few
CSAGQVGGEQFF
TGCAGTGCTGGACAGGTGGGGGGTGAGCAGTTCTTC
>TRBJ2-1|NA|TRBV4-3|few
CASSHLIGGYNEQFF
TGCGCCAGCAGCCACCTAATCGGCGGCTACAATGAGCAGTTCTTC
>TRBJ2-7|TRBD2|TRBV7-2|NA
CASSPPPGLASYSYEQYF
TGTGCCAGCAGCCCACCCCCGGGACTAGCCTCATACTCCTACGAGCAGTACTTC
>TRBJ1-2|TRBD1|TRBV4-2|NA
CASSQEPDRGYGYTF
TGTGCCAGCAGCCAAGAGCCCGACAGGGGCTATGGCTACACCTTC
>TRBJ2-7|TRBD1|TRBV20-1|many
CSAFFSGTVYEQYF
TGCAGTGCTTTCTTTTCCGGGACAGTCTACGAGCAGTACTTC
>TRBJ1-5|NA|TRBV29-1|many
CSVAGALGEPQHF
TGCAGCGTTGCGGGGGCATTGGGTGAGCCCCAGCATTTT
>TRBJ2-4|NA|TRBV10-2|many
CASSDYPGTAGYF
TGCGCCAGCAGTGACTACCCCGGGACGGCAGGGTACTTC
>TRBJ2-1|NA|TRBV15|many
CATSRVNAENEQFF
TGTGCCACCAGCAGAGTTAATGCGGAAAATGAGCAGTTCTTC
>TRBJ2-1|TRBD1|TRBV29-1|many
CSVGAGGGEQFF
TGCAGCGTTGGGGCAGGGGGCGGTGAGCAGTTCTTC
>TRBJ2-3|TRBD2|TRBV27|NA
CASSLWGGRGSTDTQYF
TGTGCCAGCAGTTTATGGGGAGGGAGAGGAAGCACAGATACGCAGTATTTT
>TRBJ2-2|TRBD1|TRBV5-1|many
CASSTDRVGTGELFF
TGCGCCAGCAGCACCGACAGGGTCGGCACCGGGGAGCTGTTTTTT
>TRBJ2-7|NA|TRBV15|many
CATSEDRSSYEQYF
TGTGCCACCAGCGAAGACAGAAGCTCCTACGAGCAGTACTTC
>TRBJ1-5|NA|TRBV3-1|many
CASSQGSLGPQHF
TGTGCCAGCAGCCAGGGATCCCTCGGGCCCCAGCATTTT
>TRBJ2-7|NA|TRBV20-1|many
CSASLSSYEQYF
TGCAGTGCTAGTCTATCCTCCTACGAGCAGTACTTC
>TRBJ1-5|TRBD1|TRBV3-1|NA
CASSPTGMGPQHF
TGTGCCAGCAGCCCGACAGGGATGGGCCCCCAGCATTTT
>TRBJ1-1|TRBD1|TRBV29-1|NA
CSVRDRGDIAEAFF
TGCAGCGTTAGGGACAGGGGCGATATAGCTGAAGCTTTCTTT
>TRBJ2-1|NA|TRBV20-1|few
CSVPRAEGVYNEQFF
TGCAGTGTCCCTCGGGCGGAGGGGGTCTACAATGAGCAGTTCTTC
>TRBJ2-2|NA|TRBV6-5|many
CASSPLAGELFF
TGTGCCAGCAGCCCCTTAGCCGGGGAGCTGTTTTTT
>TRBJ2-3|NA|TRBV10-3|many
CAISETESGDTQYF
TGTGCCATCAGTGAGACCGAGTCAGGGGATACGCAGTATTTT
>TRBJ1-5|NA|TRBV29-1|few
CSVTVGFSNQPQHF
TGCAGCGTCACCGTCGGGTTTAGCAATCAGCCCCAGCATTTT
>TRBJ2-3|NA|TRBV7-2|many
CASSLRGRSTDTQYF
TGTGCCAGCAGCTTAAGGGGTCGTAGCACAGATACGCAGTATTTT
>TRBJ2-5|NA|TRBV21-1|few
CASAHEKAGVVGKETQYF
TGTGCCAGCGCCCACGAAAAAGCGGGAGTGGTAGGGAAAGAGACCCAGTACTTC